Presented here are 2 T cell receptor beta chains from one specimen sequenced in a study of CXCR3-negative and CXCR3-positive naive CD8 T cells. For these TCRs, the target antigens are not known. General study findings and limits: The TRB CDR3s that CXCR3-positive naive cells carried were more hydrophobic than those of CXCR3-negative naive cells.

UMI labels and 5' RACE were used to prepare the TRB cDNA libraries. TCRdb reprocessed the 5' RACE reads and keeps a single row for each CDR3 protein, giving no DNA. The sample table sets out approximately 90,000 distinct CDR3 sequences. Source material: naive CXCR3+ CD8+ T cells from blood. Specified subset: CD45RO-CCR7+CD27+CD95- naive CD8+ T cells expressing CXCR3 (TNR3+). The receptors were gathered from a human donor in good health. Some clones in this sample may be carry-over from other donors' samples.

The CDR3 loop is CASSLSGAQFF. V gene TRBV28 combines with J gene TRBJ2-1; the D gene TCRdb calls, TRBD2, cannot be checked with no DNA. CDR1 and CDR2 (germline): MDHEN, SYDVKM. This CDR3 comprises 11 residues.

The chain carries TRBV4-1 and TRBJ2-1; TCRdb designates TRBD2, a call that cannot be tested without DNA. This CDR3 region has 17 residues. Germline CDR1 MGHRA, CDR2 YSYEKL. CDR3 amino acids: CASSQDQLAGQYNEQFF.